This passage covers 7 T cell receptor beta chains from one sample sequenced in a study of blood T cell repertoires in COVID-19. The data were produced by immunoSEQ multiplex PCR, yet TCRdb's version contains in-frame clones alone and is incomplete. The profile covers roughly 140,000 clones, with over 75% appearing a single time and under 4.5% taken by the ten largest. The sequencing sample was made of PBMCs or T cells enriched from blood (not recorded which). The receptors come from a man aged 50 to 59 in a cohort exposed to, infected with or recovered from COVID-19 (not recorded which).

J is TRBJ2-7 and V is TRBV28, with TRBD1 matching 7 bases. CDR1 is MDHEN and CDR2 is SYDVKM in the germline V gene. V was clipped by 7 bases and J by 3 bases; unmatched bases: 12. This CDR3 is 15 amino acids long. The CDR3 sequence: CASIKRGQTIYEQYF. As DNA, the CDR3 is TGTGCCAGCATAAAAAGGGGACAGACGATCTACGAGCAGTACTTC.

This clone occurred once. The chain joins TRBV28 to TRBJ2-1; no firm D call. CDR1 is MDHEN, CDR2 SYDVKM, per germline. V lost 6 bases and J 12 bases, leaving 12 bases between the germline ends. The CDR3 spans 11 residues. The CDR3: CASREGPGQFF. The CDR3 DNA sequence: TGTGCCAGCAGAGAAGGCCCGGGGCAGTTCTTC. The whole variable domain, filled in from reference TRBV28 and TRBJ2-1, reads DVKVTQSSRYLVKRTGEKVFLECVQDMDHENMFWYRQDPGLGLRLIYFSYDVKMKEKGDIPEGYSVSREKKERFSLILESASTNQTSMYLCASREGPGQFFGPGTRLTVL.

The CDR3 is CSGALGETQYF. The CDR3 nucleotides read TGCAGCGGGGCGCTGGGTGAGACCCAGTACTTC. The chain employs TRBV29-1 and TRBJ2-5; D gene ambiguous. Deletions cut 7 bases from V and 5 bases from J, with 11 bases between. The CDR3 is 11 amino acids. The V gene's germline CDR1 is SQVTM and CDR2 ANQGSEA.

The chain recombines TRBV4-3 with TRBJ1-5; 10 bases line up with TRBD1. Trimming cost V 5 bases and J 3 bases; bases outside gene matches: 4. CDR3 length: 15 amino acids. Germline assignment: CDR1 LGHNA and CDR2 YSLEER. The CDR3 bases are TGCGCCAGCAGCGCCGGGACAGGGGTCAATCAGCCCCAGCATTTT. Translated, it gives CASSAGTGVNQPQHF.

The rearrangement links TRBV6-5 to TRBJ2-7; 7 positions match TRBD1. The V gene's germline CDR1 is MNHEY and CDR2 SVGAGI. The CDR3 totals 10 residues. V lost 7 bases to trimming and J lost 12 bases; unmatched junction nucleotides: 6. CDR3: CASITTGRYF. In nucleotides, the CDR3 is TGTGCCAGCATTACGACAGGGAGGTACTTC.

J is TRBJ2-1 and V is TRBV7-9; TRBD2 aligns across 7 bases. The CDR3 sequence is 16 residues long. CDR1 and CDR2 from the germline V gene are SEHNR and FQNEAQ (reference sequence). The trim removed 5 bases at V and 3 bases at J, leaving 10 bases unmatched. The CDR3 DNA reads TGTGCCAGCAGCCCTCCTCACGGGGGGTACTACAATGAGCAGTTCTTC. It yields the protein CASSPPHGGYYNEQFF.

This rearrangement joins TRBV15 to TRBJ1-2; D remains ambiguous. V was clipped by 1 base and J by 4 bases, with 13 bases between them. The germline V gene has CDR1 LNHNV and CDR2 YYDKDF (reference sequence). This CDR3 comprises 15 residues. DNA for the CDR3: TGTGCCACCAGCAGAGGGAACAGCATACTCTATGGCTACACCTTC. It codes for CATSRGNSILYGYTF.